The source of this T cell receptor (beta chain) is a study of siplizumab effects on memory and regulatory T cells. Repertoires were generated with immunoSEQ multiplex PCR, while TCRdb's copy carries only in-frame clones and drops some. This table has about 120,000 clones, roughly 93% appearing once. The V end lost 8 bases, the J end lost 4 bases, and 17 bases lay between the germline ends. The CDR3 has 13 amino acids. Germline CDR1 is SQVTM and CDR2 is ANQGSEA. Sequenced input: non-Treg CD4+ T cells sorted from blood. The gene calls are TRBV29-1 and TRBJ1-1; D might be TRBD1 (6 bases). This sequence originates from a human donor in good health. Here the CDR3 reads CSKRGTMGTEAFF. The CDR3 DNA follows: TGCAGCAAAAGGGGGACCATGGGCACTGAAGCTTTCTTT.